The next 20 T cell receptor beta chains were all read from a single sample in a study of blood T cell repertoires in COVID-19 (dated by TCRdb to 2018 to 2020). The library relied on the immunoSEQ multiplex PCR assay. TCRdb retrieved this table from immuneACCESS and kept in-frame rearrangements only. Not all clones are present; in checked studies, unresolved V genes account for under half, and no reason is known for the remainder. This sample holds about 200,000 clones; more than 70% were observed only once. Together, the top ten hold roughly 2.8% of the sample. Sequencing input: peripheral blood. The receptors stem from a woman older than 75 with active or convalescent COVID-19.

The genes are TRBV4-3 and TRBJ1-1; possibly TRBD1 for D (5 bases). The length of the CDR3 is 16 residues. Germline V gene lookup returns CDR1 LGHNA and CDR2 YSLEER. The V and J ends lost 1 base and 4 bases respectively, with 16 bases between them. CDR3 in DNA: TGCGCCAGCAGCCAAGGTACAGTCCGAAGGGGCACTGAAGCTTTCTTT. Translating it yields CASSQGTVRRGTEAFF.

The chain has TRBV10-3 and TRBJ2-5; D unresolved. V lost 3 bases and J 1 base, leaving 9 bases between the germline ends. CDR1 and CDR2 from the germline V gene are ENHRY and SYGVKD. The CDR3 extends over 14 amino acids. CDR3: CAISEPGIQETQYF. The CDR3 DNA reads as TGTGCCATCAGTGAACCAGGAATCCAAGAGACCCAGTACTTC.

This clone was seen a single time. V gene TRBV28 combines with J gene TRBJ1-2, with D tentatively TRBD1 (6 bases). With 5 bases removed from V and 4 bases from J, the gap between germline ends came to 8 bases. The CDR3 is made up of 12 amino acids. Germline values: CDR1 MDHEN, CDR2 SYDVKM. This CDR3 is CASSQDSYGYTF. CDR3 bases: TGTGCCAGCAGTCAGGACAGCTATGGCTACACCTTC.

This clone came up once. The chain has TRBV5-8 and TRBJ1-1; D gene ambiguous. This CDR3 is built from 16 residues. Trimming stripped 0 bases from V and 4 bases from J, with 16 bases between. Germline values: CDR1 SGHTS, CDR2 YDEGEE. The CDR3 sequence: CASSLGKILGFTEAFF. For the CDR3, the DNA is TGTGCCAGCAGCTTGGGGAAGATTCTAGGATTCACTGAAGCTTTCTTT.

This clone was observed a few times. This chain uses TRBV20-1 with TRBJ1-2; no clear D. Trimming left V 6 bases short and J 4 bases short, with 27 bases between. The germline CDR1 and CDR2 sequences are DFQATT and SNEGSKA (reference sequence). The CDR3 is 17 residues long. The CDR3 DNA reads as TGCAGTGCAAGTACTAGCTTTAGGAGGGAAAGGCTCTATGGCTACACCTTC. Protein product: CSASTSFRRERLYGYTF.

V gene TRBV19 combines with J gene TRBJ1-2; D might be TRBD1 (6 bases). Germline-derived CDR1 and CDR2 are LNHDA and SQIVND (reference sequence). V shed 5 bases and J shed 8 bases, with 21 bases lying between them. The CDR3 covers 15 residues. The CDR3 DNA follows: TGTGCCAGTAGTCCCCGCGGACAGCACAATGCGGGCTACACCTTC. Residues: CASSPRGQHNAGYTF.

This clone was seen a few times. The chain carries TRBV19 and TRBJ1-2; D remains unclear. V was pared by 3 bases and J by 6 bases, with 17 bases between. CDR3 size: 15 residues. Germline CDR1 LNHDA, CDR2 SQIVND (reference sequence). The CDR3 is CASSMLRHLINGYTF. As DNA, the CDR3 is TGTGCCAGTAGTATGTTGCGACATTTAATAAATGGCTACACCTTC.

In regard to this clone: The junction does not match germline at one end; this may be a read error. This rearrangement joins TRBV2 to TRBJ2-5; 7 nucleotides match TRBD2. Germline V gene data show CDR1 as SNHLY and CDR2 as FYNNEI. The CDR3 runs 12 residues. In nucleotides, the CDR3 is TGTGCCAGCAAGCGGGATCAAGAGACTCAGTACTTC. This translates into CASKRDQETQYF.

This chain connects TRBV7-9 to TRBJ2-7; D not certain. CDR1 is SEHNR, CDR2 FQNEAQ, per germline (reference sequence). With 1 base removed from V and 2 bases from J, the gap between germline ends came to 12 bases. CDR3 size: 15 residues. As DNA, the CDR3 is TGTGCCAGCAGCTTAGGATGGGCAGATCCCTACGAGCAGTACTTC. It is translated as CASSLGWADPYEQYF. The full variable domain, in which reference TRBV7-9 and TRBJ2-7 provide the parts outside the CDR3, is DTGVSQNPRHKITKRGQNVTFRCDPISEHNRLYWYRQTLGQGPEFLTYFQNEAQLEKSRLLSDRFSAERPKGSFSTLEIQRTEQGDSAMYLCASSLGWADPYEQYFGPGTRLTVT.

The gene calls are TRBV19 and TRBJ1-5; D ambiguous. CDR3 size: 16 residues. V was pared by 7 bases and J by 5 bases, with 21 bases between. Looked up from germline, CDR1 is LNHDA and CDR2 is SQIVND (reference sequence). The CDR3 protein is CASKGSWGRVDQPQHF. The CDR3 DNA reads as TGTGCCAGTAAAGGGAGTTGGGGTCGGGTGGATCAGCCCCAGCATTTT.

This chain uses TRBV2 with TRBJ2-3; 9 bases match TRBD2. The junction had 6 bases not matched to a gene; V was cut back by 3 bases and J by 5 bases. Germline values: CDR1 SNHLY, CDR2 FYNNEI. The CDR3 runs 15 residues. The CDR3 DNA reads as TGTGCCAGCAGTGACGCGGGGGGGCGCGGAGATACGCAGTATTTT. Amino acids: CASSDAGGRGDTQYF.

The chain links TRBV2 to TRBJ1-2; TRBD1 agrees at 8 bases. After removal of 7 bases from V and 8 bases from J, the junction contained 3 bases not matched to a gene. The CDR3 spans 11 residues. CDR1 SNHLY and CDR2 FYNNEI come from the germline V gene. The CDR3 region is CASTGGAGYTF. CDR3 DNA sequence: TGTGCCAGCACAGGGGGCGCGGGCTACACCTTC.

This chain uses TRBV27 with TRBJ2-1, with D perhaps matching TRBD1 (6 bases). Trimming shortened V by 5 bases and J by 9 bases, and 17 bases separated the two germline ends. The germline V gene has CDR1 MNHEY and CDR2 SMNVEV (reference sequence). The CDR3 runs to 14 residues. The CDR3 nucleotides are TGTGCCAGCAGTCCCGGCCGCAGGGGCGTTGAGCAGTTCTTC. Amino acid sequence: CASSPGRRGVEQFF.

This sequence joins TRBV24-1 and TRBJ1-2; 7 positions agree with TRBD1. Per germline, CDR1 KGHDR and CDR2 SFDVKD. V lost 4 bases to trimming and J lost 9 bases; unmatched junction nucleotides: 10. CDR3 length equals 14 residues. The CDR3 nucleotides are TGTGCCACCAGTGAGCCTGACAGGGAGGATAGCTACACCTTC. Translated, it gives CATSEPDREDSYTF.

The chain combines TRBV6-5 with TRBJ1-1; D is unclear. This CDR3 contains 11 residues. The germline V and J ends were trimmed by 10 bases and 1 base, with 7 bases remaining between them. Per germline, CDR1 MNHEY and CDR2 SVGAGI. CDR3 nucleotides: TGTGCCATCGGGGAGAACACTGAAGCTTTCTTT. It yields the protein CAIGENTEAFF.

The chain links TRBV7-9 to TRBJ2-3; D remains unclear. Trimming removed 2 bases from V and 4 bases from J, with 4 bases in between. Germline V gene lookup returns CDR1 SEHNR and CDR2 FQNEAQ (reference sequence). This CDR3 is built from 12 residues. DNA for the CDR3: TGTGCCAGCAGCTTATACTCAGATACGCAGTATTTT. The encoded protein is CASSLYSDTQYF.

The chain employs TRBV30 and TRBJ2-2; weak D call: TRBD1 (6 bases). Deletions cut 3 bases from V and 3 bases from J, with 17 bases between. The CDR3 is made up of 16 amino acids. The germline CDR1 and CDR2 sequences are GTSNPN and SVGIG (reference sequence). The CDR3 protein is CAWRQGLRGYTGELFF. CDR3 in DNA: TGTGCCTGGAGACAGGGCTTGAGGGGATACACCGGGGAGCTGTTTTTT.

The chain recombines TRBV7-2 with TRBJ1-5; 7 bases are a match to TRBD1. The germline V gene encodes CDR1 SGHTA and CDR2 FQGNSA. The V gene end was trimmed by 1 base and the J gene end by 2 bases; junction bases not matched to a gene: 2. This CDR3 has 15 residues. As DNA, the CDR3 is TGTGCCAGCAGCTTAGTCCAGGGGGGCAATCAGCCCCAGCATTTT. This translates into CASSLVQGGNQPQHF. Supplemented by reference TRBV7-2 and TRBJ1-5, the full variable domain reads GAGVSQSPSNKVTEKGKDVELRCDPISGHTALYWYRQSLGQGLEFLIYFQGNSAPDKSGLPSDRFSAERTGGSVSTLTIQRTQQEDSAVYLCASSLVQGGNQPQHFGDGTRLSIL.

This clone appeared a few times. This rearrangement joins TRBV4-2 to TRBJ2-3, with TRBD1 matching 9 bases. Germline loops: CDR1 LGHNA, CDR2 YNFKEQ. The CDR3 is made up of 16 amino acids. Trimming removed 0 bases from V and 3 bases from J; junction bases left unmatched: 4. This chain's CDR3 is CASSQETGGRTDTQYF. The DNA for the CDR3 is TGTGCCAGCAGCCAAGAAACAGGGGGCAGGACAGATACGCAGTATTTT.

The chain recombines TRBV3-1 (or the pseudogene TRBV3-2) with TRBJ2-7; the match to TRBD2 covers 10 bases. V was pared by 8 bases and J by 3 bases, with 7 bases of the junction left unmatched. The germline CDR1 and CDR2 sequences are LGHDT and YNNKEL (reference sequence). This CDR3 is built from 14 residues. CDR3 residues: CASGPSGGGYEQYF. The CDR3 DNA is TGTGCCAGCGGGCCTAGCGGGGGTGGCTACGAGCAGTACTTC.